The 25 T cell receptor beta chains presented below share a single source sample, sequenced in a study of blood T cell repertoires in COVID-19. Sequenced by immunoSEQ multiplex PCR; TCRdb stores in-frame clones only, minus some. The sample lists about 250,000 clones, approximately 83% seen once, with approximately 4% in the top ten. What was sequenced was PBMCs or T cells enriched from blood (not recorded which). The receptor source for this set is a woman in her 40s who had been exposed to COVID-19.

This clone was found once. The J gene is TRBJ1-5, the V gene TRBV19; TRBD1 matches 7 bases. Germline-derived CDR1 and CDR2 are LNHDA and SQIVND (reference sequence). The CDR3 runs to 14 residues. The ends lost 5 bases at V and 5 bases at J; junction bases unmatched: 6. The CDR3 DNA reads as TGTGCCAGTAGTTACAGACAGGGAGATCAGCCCCAGCATTTT. Protein: CASSYRQGDQPQHF. The variable domain in full, completed from reference TRBV19 and TRBJ1-5, reads DGGITQSPKYLFRKEGQNVTLSCEQNLNHDAMYWYRQDPGQGLRLIYYSQIVNDFQKGDIAEGYSVSREKKESFPLTVTSAQKNPTAFYLCASSYRQGDQPQHFGDGTRLSIL.

The chain is built from TRBV2 and TRBJ1-3; D is unresolved. Trimming shortened V by 4 bases and J by 0 bases, and 19 bases separated the two germline ends. The germline V gene has CDR1 SNHLY and CDR2 FYNNEI. This CDR3 is 18 amino acids long. The CDR3 DNA is TGTGCCAGCAGTGTCCCCAACTTCCGGGATATCTCTGGAAACACCATATATTTT. It yields the protein CASSVPNFRDISGNTIYF.

This clone was seen just once. This chain joins TRBV11-2 and TRBJ1-1; TRBD1 might be the D (5 bases). This CDR3 region has 14 residues. The V and J ends lost 5 bases and 5 bases respectively, with 15 bases between them. Germline loops: CDR1 SGHAT, CDR2 FQNNGV. CDR3 nucleotides: TGTGCCAGCAGCCGGGGGACGGAGCAAACTGAAGCTTTCTTT. Protein product: CASSRGTEQTEAFF.

The rearrangement links TRBV4-1 to TRBJ1-1; no clear D gene. The V and J ends lost 0 bases and 8 bases respectively, with 7 bases between them. CDR1 and CDR2 (germline): MGHRA, YSYEKL. CDR3 length equals 12 residues. In DNA, the CDR3 is TGCGCCAGCAGCCAAGATCGACAAGAAGCTTTCTTT. This translates into CASSQDRQEAFF.

The chain combines TRBV19 with TRBJ1-1, with 8 nucleotides matching TRBD1. Trimming removed 10 bases from V and 2 bases from J; junction bases left unmatched: 12. This CDR3 is 15 amino acids long. Per germline, CDR1 LNHDA and CDR2 SQIVND (reference sequence). The CDR3 DNA reads TGTGCCACTAGCCCCCTTGGGACAGGAAACACTGAAGCTTTCTTT. Amino acids: CATSPLGTGNTEAFF.

The chain combines TRBV24-1 with TRBJ1-5; D is unclear. CDR1 is KGHDR and CDR2 is SFDVKD in the germline V gene. The germline V and J ends were trimmed by 1 base and 0 bases, with 9 bases remaining between them. This CDR3 comprises 16 residues. The CDR3 DNA reads as TGTGCCACCAGTGATTTATATAGAGATAGCAATCAGCCCCAGCATTTT. Translating it yields CATSDLYRDSNQPQHF.

Regarding this clone: One junction end disagrees with the germline gene, perhaps due to a read error. V and J are TRBV11-2 and TRBJ1-1; D ambiguous. Germline V gene sequence: CDR1 SGHAT, CDR2 FQNNGV. The length of the CDR3 is 13 residues. The CDR3 loop reads CASSLDGKWSAFF. In DNA, the CDR3 is TGTGCCAGCAGCCTAGACGGGAAGTGGAGCGCTTTCTTT. The whole variable domain, remainder taken from reference TRBV11-2 and TRBJ1-1, is EAGVAQSPRYKIIEKRQSVAFWCNPISGHATLYWYQQILGQGPKLLIQFQNNGVVDDSQLPKDRFSAERLKGVDSTLKIQPAKLEDSAVYLCASSLDGKWSAFFGQGTRLTVV.

This clone was counted a few times. The chain employs TRBV19 and TRBJ2-7; TRBD1 aligns across 10 bases. Germline V lookup: CDR1 LNHDA, CDR2 SQIVND (reference sequence). The CDR3 has 13 residues. After removal of 6 bases from V and 4 bases from J, the junction contained 3 bases not matched to a gene. The CDR3 loop reads CASRRQGAYEQYF. The CDR3 DNA sequence: TGTGCCAGTAGGAGACAGGGGGCTTACGAGCAGTACTTC.

The V and J genes are TRBV7-8 and TRBJ2-1, with D possibly TRBD2 on 5 matching bases. The germline V gene encodes CDR1 SGHVS and CDR2 FQNEAQ. Trimming took 1 base from V and 0 from J, leaving 10 bases between them. The CDR3 sequence is 16 residues long. The CDR3 region has the DNA TGTGCCAGCAGCTTAGGCCGGACTCTCTCCTACAATGAGCAGTTCTTC. It encodes CASSLGRTLSYNEQFF.

This clone was detected only a few times. This chain uses TRBV2 with TRBJ2-7, with 7 bases lining up with TRBD2. The length of the CDR3 is 13 residues. J gave up 0 bases and V 9 bases, and 5 bases lay outside the gene matches. The germline V gene encodes CDR1 SNHLY and CDR2 FYNNEI. The CDR3 DNA sequence: TGTGCCAGAGGGCGGGGGTACTCCTACGAGCAGTACTTC. This sequence encodes CARGRGYSYEQYF.

This chain joins TRBV4-2 and TRBJ1-6; 8 bases align to TRBD1. The CDR3 totals 16 residues. Germline V gene data show CDR1 as LGHNA and CDR2 as YNFKEQ. The J segment lost 6 bases and the V segment lost 0 bases, leaving 4 bases of the junction unmatched. The CDR3 loop reads CASSQDGQGINSPLHF. For the CDR3, the DNA is TGTGCCAGCAGCCAAGATGGACAGGGTATTAATTCACCCCTCCACTTT.

A word on this clone: This may arise from a read error, as a much more abundant clone is one base away. The V and J genes are TRBV5-1 and TRBJ1-1, with TRBD1 identical over 7 bases. Germline V gene data show CDR1 as SGHRS and CDR2 as YFSETQ. Germline trimming cut 1 base from V and 3 bases from J; bases unmatched to any gene: 0. The length of the CDR3 is 13 residues. The CDR3 is CASSLQGDTEAFF. The CDR3, as DNA: TGCGCCAGCAGCTTGCAGGGGGACACTGAAGCTTTCTTT. The full variable domain, completed using reference TRBV5-1 and TRBJ1-1, is KAGVTQTPRYLIKTRGQQVTLSCSPISGHRSVSWYQQTPGQGLQFLFEYFSETQRNKGNFPGRFSGRQFSNSRSEMNVSTLELGDSALYLCASSLQGDTEAFFGQGTRLTVV.

This clone was counted between two and nine times. V gene TRBV27 combines with J gene TRBJ1-2; the D gene is possibly TRBD1 (6 bases). The CDR3 has 14 residues. V shed 3 bases and J shed 7 bases, with 15 bases lying between them. The germline V gene encodes CDR1 MNHEY and CDR2 SMNVEV (reference sequence). Written as DNA, the CDR3 is TGTGCCAGCAGTTTTTCCGGGGGGCGAGGTGGCTACACCTTC. Its protein is CASSFSGGRGGYTF.

This chain connects TRBV7-2 to TRBJ1-1, with 7 bases identical to TRBD1. This CDR3 contains 12 residues. The V gene end was trimmed by 11 bases and the J gene end by 3 bases; junction bases not matched to a gene: 6. Germline CDR1 is SGHTA and CDR2 is FQGNSA. The CDR3 DNA reads as TGTGCCGGAGGGGGCCGGGACACTGAAGCTTTCTTT. Amino acids: CAGGGRDTEAFF. The full variable domain, in which reference TRBV7-2 and TRBJ1-1 provide the parts outside the CDR3, is GAGVSQSPSNKVTEKGKDVELRCDPISGHTALYWYRQSLGQGLEFLIYFQGNSAPDKSGLPSDRFSAERTGGSVSTLTIQRTQQEDSAVYLCAGGGRDTEAFFGQGTRLTVV.

The rearrangement links TRBV7-9 to TRBJ2-7; 8 bases map to TRBD2. J gave up 2 bases and V 6 bases, and 9 bases lay outside the gene matches. CDR3 size: 15 residues. Germline V gene lookup returns CDR1 SEHNR and CDR2 FQNEAQ (reference sequence). The CDR3 DNA reads as TGTGCCAGCAGGCCCGCTAGCGGGTACCCCTACGAGCAGTACTTC. It translates to CASRPASGYPYEQYF.

The V and J genes are TRBV18 and TRBJ1-1, with TRBD1 as a possible D gene (5 bases). Germline CDR1 KGHSH, CDR2 LQKENI. Trimming shortened V by 1 base and J by 3 bases, and 12 bases separated the two germline ends. The CDR3 contains 15 residues. The CDR3 nucleotides are TGTGCCAGCTCACCACGGGCAGGGTTGGACACTGAAGCTTTCTTT. As protein: CASSPRAGLDTEAFF.

This clone has a single count. This chain connects TRBV19 to TRBJ1-2, with D maybe TRBD1 (6 bases). The CDR3 loop spans 13 amino acids. Between the trimmed V and J ends, which lost 6 bases and 5 bases, there was a span of 13 bases. Germline CDR1 reads LNHDA; CDR2 reads SQIVND (reference sequence). The CDR3 spells CASSLTGLYGYTF. The CDR3 DNA follows: TGTGCCAGTAGCCTCACAGGGCTATATGGCTACACCTTC.

This chain links TRBV11-1 with TRBJ1-1, with D unclear. Trimming removed 7 bases from V and 1 base from J, with 16 bases in between. Germline CDR1 is SGHAT and CDR2 is FQDESV (reference sequence). The CDR3 contains 15 residues. The CDR3 DNA reads TGTGCCAGCACCGTGGCCGGGTCCGGGAACACTGAAGCTTTCTTT. Translating it yields CASTVAGSGNTEAFF.

The chain employs TRBV5-1 and TRBJ2-1; TRBD1 aligns across 10 bases. Trimming removed 3 bases from V and 0 bases from J; junction bases left unmatched: 3. This CDR3 has 16 residues. The germline V gene has CDR1 SGHRS and CDR2 YFSETQ. The CDR3 protein is CASSSRDRGSYNEQFF. CDR3 coding DNA: TGCGCCAGCAGCTCACGGGACAGGGGCTCCTACAATGAGCAGTTCTTC.

The rearrangement uses TRBV7-2 and TRBJ1-1; D ambiguous. Deletions cut 3 bases from V and 2 bases from J, with 16 bases between. This CDR3 is built from 16 residues. Germline V gene lookup returns CDR1 SGHTA and CDR2 FQGNSA. The CDR3 protein is CASSFLRESLNTEAFF. The CDR3 nucleotides are TGTGCCAGCAGCTTCCTCCGGGAGTCTCTTAACACTGAAGCTTTCTTT.

In its sample, this clone was seen a few times. This chain's CDR3 is CASSLDSGITTNEKLFF. The CDR3 DNA reads TGTGCCAGCAGCTTGGATTCAGGGATTACGACTAATGAAAAACTGTTTTTT. V and J are TRBV5-4 and TRBJ1-4, with a possible D match to TRBD1 (5 bases). Germline V gene data show CDR1 as SGHNT and CDR2 as YYREEE (reference sequence). Trimming took off 0 bases at V and 2 bases at J, with 14 bases between the two ends. This CDR3 has 17 amino acids.

The chain recombines TRBV28 with TRBJ2-2; possible D gene TRBD1, 6 bases. The germline V gene has CDR1 MDHEN and CDR2 SYDVKM. CDR3 length equals 18 residues. The ends were cut back, 6 bases at V and 3 bases at J, with 23 bases in the middle. CDR3 in amino acids: CASRPTRWGRGDTGELFF. The CDR3 DNA reads TGTGCCAGCAGGCCCACAAGGTGGGGGCGAGGGGACACCGGGGAGCTGTTTTTT.

The V call is TRBV19, the J call TRBJ1-5; D gene uncertain. The CDR3 consists of 14 residues. Per germline, CDR1 LNHDA and CDR2 SQIVND (reference sequence). Trimming cost V 7 bases and J 0 bases, with 10 bases left between them. The DNA for the CDR3 is TGTGCCAGTACTCCGGTCAATAGCAATCAGCCCCAGCATTTT. Protein: CASTPVNSNQPQHF.

The chain combines TRBV19 with TRBJ1-2; tentatively, D is TRBD1 (6 bases). Per germline, CDR1 LNHDA and CDR2 SQIVND (reference sequence). This CDR3 is 15 amino acids long. Trimming cost V 1 base and J 5 bases, with 14 bases left between them. The CDR3 DNA reads TGTGCCAGTAGTATAGGGACAGCCTCGAGGTATGGCTACACCTTC. Translation gives CASSIGTASRYGYTF.

This clone occurred a few times. The chain couples TRBV30 to TRBJ1-2, with TRBD1 matching 7 bases. Losses at the gene ends were 4 bases for V and 5 bases for J; bases not matched to a gene: 10. The CDR3 is 14 amino acids. Germline V gene sequence: CDR1 GTSNPN, CDR2 SVGIG (reference sequence). CDR3 sequence: CAWTGGGGAYGYTF. For the CDR3, the DNA is TGTGCCTGGACCGGTGGAGGGGGCGCGTATGGCTACACCTTC.